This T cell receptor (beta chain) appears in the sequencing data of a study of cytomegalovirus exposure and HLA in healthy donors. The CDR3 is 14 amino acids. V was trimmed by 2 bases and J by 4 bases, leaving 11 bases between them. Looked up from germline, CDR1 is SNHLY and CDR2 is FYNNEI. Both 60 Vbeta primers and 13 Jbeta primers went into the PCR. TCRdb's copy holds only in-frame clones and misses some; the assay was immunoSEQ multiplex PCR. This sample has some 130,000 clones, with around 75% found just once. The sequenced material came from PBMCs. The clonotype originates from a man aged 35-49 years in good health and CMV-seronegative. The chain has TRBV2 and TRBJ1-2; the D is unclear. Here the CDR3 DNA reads TGTGCCAGCAGTGAAAAAACAGCCCTCTATGGCTACACCTTC. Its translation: CASSEKTALYGYTF.